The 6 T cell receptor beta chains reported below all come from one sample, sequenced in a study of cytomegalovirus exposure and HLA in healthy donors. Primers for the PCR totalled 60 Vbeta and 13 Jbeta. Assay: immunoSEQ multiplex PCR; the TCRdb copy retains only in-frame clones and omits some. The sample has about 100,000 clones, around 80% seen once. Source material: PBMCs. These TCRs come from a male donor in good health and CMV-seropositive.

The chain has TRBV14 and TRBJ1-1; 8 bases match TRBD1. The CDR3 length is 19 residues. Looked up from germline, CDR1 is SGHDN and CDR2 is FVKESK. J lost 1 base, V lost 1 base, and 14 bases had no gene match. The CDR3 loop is CASSQVPWTGTAQNTEAFF. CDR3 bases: TGTGCCAGCAGCCAAGTCCCTTGGACAGGGACGGCCCAGAACACTGAAGCTTTCTTT.

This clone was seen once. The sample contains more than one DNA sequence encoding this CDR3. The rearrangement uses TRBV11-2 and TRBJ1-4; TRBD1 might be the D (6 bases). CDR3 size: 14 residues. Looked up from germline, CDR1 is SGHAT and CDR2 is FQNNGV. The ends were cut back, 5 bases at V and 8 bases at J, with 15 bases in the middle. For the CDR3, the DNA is TGTGCCAGCAGCCTTAACAGGGTTGGGGAAAAACTGTTTTTT. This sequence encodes CASSLNRVGEKLFF.

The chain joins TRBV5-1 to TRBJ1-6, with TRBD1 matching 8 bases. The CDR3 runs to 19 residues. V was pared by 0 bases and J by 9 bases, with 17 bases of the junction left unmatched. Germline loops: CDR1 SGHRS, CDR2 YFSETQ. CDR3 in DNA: TGCGCCAGCAGCTTGGGAGGGAGGACAGGGACCTTTATAGGTTCACCCCTCCACTTT. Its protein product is CASSLGGRTGTFIGSPLHF.

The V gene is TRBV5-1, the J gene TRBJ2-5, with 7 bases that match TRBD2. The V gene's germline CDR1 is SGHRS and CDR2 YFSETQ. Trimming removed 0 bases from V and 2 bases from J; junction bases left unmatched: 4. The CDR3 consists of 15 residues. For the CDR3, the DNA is TGCGCCAGCAGCTTGGCGGCTAGCGGACAAGAGACCCAGTACTTC. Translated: CASSLAASGQETQYF.

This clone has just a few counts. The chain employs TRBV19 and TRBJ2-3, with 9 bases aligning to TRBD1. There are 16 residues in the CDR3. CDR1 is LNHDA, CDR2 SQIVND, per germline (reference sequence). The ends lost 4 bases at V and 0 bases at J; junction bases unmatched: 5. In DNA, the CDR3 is TGTGCCAGTAGTACGTGGACAGGGGAAAGCACAGATACGCAGTATTTT. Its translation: CASSTWTGESTDTQYF.

The CDR3 nucleotides read TGTGCCAGTCGACAGCTTCAGGGGAACACTGAAGCTTTCTTT. The encoded protein is CASRQLQGNTEAFF. The J gene is TRBJ1-1, the V gene TRBV6-1; a possible D gene is TRBD1 (5 bases). Per germline, CDR1 MNHNS and CDR2 SASEGT. The CDR3 is 14 residues long. V was clipped by 9 bases and J by 1 base, with 15 bases between them.